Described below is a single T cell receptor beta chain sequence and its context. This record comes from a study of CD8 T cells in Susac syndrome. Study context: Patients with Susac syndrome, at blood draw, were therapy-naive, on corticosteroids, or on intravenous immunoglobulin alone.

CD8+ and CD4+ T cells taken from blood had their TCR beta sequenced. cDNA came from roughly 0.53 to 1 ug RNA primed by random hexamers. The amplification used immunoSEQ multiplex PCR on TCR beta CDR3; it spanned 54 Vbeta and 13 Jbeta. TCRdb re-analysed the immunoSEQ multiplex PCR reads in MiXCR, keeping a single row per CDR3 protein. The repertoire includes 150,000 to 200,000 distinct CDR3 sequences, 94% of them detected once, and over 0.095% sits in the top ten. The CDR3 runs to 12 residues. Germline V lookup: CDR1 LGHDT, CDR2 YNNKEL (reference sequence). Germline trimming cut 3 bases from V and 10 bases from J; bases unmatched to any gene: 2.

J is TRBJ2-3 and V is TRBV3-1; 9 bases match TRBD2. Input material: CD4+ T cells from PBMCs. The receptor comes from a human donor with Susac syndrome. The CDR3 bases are TGTGCCAGCAGCCAGACTAGCGGCCCGCAGTATTTT. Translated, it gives CASSQTSGPQYF.